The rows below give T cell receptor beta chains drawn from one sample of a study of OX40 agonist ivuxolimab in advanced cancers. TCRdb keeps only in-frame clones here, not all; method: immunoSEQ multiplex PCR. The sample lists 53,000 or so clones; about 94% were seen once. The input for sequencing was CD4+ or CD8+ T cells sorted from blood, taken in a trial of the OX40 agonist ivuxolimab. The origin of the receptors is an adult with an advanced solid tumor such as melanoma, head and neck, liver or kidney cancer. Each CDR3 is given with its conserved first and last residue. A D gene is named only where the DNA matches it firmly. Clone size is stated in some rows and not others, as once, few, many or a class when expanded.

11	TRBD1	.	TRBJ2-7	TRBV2	CAHGTDYEQYF	TGTGCCCATGGGACAGACTACGAGCAGTACTTC
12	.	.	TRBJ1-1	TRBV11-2	CASSLVTNRAFF	TGTGCCAGCAGCTTAGTAACAAACAGGGCTTTCTTT
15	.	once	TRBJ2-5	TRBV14	CASSQISKGQETQYF	TGTGCCAGCAGCCAAATAAGCAAGGGCCAAGAGACCCAGTACTTC
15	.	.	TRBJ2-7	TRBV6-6	CASSYPISPPSEQYF	TGTGCCAGCAGTTACCCTATATCACCCCCCAGCGAGCAGTACTTC
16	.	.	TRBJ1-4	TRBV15	CATSREGRGFNEKLFF	TGTGCCACCAGCAGAGAGGGCCGGGGGTTTAATGAAAAACTGTTTTTT
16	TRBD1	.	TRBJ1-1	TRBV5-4	CASSMRQGLPNTEAFF	TGTGCCAGCAGCATGCGACAGGGCCTTCCGAACACTGAAGCTTTCTTT
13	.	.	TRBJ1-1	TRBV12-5	CASGTGLGTEAFF	TGTGCTAGTGGTACGGGCCTCGGCACTGAAGCTTTCTTT
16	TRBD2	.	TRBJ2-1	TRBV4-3	CASSQELAGVPNEQFF	TGCGCCAGCAGCCAGGAACTAGCGGGGGTCCCCAATGAGCAGTTCTTC
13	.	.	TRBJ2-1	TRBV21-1	CASSKAYANEQFF	TGTGCCAGCAGCAAAGCGTATGCCAATGAGCAGTTCTTC
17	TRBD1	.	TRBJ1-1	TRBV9	CASSVSTGGEMNTEAFF	TGTGCCAGCAGCGTCTCGACAGGGGGTGAAATGAACACTGAAGCTTTCTTT
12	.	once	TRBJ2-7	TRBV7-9	CASSMDFYEQYF	TGTGCCAGCAGCATGGATTTTTACGAGCAGTACTTC
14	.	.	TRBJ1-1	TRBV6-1	CASSSPVVYTEAFF	TGTGCCAGCAGTTCCCCCGTTGTCTACACTGAAGCTTTCTTT
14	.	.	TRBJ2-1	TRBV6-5	CASRTDWEYNEQFF	TGTGCCAGCAGGACGGACTGGGAGTACAATGAGCAGTTCTTC
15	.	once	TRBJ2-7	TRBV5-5	CASSLIDSSSYEQYF	TGTGCCAGCAGCCTTATTGATTCTAGCTCCTACGAGCAGTACTTC
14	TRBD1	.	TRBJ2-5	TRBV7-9	CASSSRTGQETQYF	TGTGCCAGCAGCTCCCGGACAGGGCAAGAGACCCAGTACTTC
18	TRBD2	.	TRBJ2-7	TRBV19	CASSPLPTALGLAGEVSF	TGTGCCAGTAGTCCCCTCCCGACGGCCTTGGGACTAGCGGGAGAAGTTTCCTTC
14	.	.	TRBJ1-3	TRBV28	CASSLDGSGNTIYF	TGTGCCAGCAGTTTGGATGGCTCTGGAAACACCATATATTTT
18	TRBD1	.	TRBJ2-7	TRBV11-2	CASSLSEAGQGFSYEQYF	TGTGCCAGCAGCTTAAGTGAGGCCGGACAGGGCTTTTCCTACGAGCAGTACTTC
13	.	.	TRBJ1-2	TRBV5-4	CATSPGANYGYTF	TGTGCCACCTCTCCGGGAGCTAACTATGGCTACACCTTC
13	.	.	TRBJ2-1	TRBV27	CASRPEDYDEQFF	TGTGCCAGCAGGCCCGAGGACTACGATGAGCAGTTCTTC
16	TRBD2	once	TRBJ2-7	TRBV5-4	CASSFLRLAGSGEQYF	TGTGCCAGCAGCTTCCTTAGACTAGCGGGGTCGGGGGAGCAGTACTTC
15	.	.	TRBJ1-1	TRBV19	CASSGGFSMNTEAFF	TGTGCCAGCTCGGGGGGGTTTTCGATGAACACTGAAGCTTTCTTT
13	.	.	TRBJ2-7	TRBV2	CASSYGTGYEQYF	TGTGCCAGCAGTTACGGGACTGGATACGAGCAGTACTTC
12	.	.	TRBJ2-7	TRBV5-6	CASSSSPGEQYF	TGTGCCAGCAGCTCCTCTCCCGGCGAGCAGTACTTC
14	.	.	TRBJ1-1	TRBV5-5	CASSLAGGITEAFF	TGTGCCAGCAGCTTGGCCGGAGGGATCACTGAAGCTTTCTTT
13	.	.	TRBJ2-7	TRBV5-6	CASSLGYSYEQYF	TGTGCCAGCAGCTTAGGGTACTCCTACGAGCAGTACTTC
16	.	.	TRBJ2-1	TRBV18	CASSPPIVSSYNEQFF	TGTGCCAGCTCACCACCGATCGTGAGCTCCTACAATGAGCAGTTCTTC
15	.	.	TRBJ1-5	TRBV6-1	CASSERRQGNQPQHF	TGTGCCAGCAGTGAACGACGGCAGGGCAATCAGCCCCAGCATTTT
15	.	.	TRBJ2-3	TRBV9	CASSPAGTYTDTQYF	TGTGCCAGCAGCCCGGCCGGGACTTACACAGATACGCAGTATTTT
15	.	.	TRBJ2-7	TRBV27	CASSPFGEPTYEQYF	TGTGCCAGCAGTCCCTTCGGGGAGCCAACCTACGAGCAGTACTTC
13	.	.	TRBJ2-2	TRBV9	CASSVGRAGELFF	TGTGCCAGCAGCGTAGGGCGTGCGGGGGAGCTGTTTTTT